What follows is one TCR beta chain and its context. The antigen it recognizes is unknown. No quality values exist for individual bases; no much larger clone is one base distant. The CDR3 regions of human TCRbeta chains were analyzed by immunosequencing. The authors processed their data as follows. Repertoire TCRs were matched against a reference library of SARS-CoV-2-specific TCRs generated with the MIRA antigen-specificity platform. Breadth was defined as the fraction of unique TCRs that were SARS-CoV-2-associated. Depth was defined as the fraction of total T cells that were SARS-CoV-2-associated. Using the MIRA data, every spike-specific TCR was mapped to the spike region that the TCR reacted to and assigned to either a CD4 or a CD8 class. Log10-transformed breadth and depth values were compared by one-way ANOVA with Sidak's multiple comparisons tests. TCRdb holds this immuneACCESS table with in-frame rearrangements only. Some clones are missing; in checked studies, unresolved V genes explain under half, and the rest has no known cause. V, J and clone size are those of that table, while D and trimming were read from the DNA. The sample data list 80,000 to 90,000 clones, and 85% to 90% of these were observed just once. The ten largest make up about 5% of the sample.

From a lookup of the germline V gene, CDR1 and CDR2 are SGDLS and YYNGEE. The CDR3, from cysteine to phenylalanine, totals 13 residues. Left in the record is the CDR3 DNA by itself, 39 bases read in frame from the first base. Trimming costs V 4 bases and J 2 bases, and their ends lie 9 bases apart. This record comes from a study of T cell responses to AZD1222 COVID-19 vaccine (dated by TCRdb to 2020 to 2023). Turning to the overall study: TCR sequencing was performed for 230 to 250 trial participants, of whom about 200 were given two doses of AZD1222 and around 25 were given two doses of MenACWY control vaccine. Trial participants were enrolled by age into 18-55, 56-69 and 70-plus year subgroups, with roughly 150, 30 and 60 TCR-sequenced participants respectively.

Per the publication, the time point label means: about 28 days (+/-7) after the second vaccine dose. AZD1222 recipients with second doses at about 4 weeks or about 12 weeks were pooled, because spike-specific TCR depth and breadth did not differ between schedules. Vaccinee samples came from UK trials COV001 and COV002, including a single-blind randomized controlled phase 2/3 trial of AZD1222 (ChAdOx1 nCoV-19) in healthy adults. For TCRbeta chain sequencing, PBMC samples from trial participants were taken at day 0 and at day 28 after the second dose. Overall study outcomes, separate from this receptor: CD4 TCRs associated with the vaccine covered the entire spike protein, and the dominant responses were in regions 160-218 and 743-854. Most participants were white British and females outnumbered males, and the authors suggested that clonal diversity may have been underestimated. A significant rise in spike-specific TCR breadth and depth was observed after two AZD1222 doses relative to day 0 and relative to MenACWY recipients. Because no samples from the day 14 peak response were available, repertoires could be characterized only after the peak T cell response. In the small 56-69-year group, the increase in depth fell short of significance, most likely because of low power. Only 5 to 7 AZD1222 recipients were SARS-CoV-2 seropositive at baseline, limiting conclusions about previously exposed vaccinees. Reportedly, almost half of the unique spike-specific TCRs recognized epitopes lying outside the regions that are mutated in the B.1.351 and B.1.1.7 variants.

The sequence was collected from an adult who received the AZD1222 COVID-19 vaccine. The receptor chain draws on TRBV9 and TRBJ1-2; tentative D gene TRBD1, with 6 bases matching. The material was peripheral blood, obtained 28 days after the second AZD1222 dose. Read as DNA, the sequence is TGTGCCAGCAGCCCCCAGGGGAACTATGGCTACACCTTC. Translated, this gives CASSPQGNYGYTF.